The 4 T cell receptor beta chains listed next were all sequenced from one sample in a study of human T cells and chemical hapten exposure. It was from unfractionated whole blood that total RNA was extracted. A single record per CDR3 protein comes from TCRdb applying MiXCR to the 5' RACE reads. The sample has 70,000 to 85,000 distinct CDR3 sequences, about 15% seen once. The receptors shown here come from a female donor in good health.

This clonotype was observed many times. The chain uses TRBV20-1 and TRBJ2-1; D tentatively fits TRBD1 or TRBD2 (5 bases each). CDR3 length: 18 residues. CDR1 is DFQATT, CDR2 SNEGSKA, per germline (reference sequence). The germline V and J ends were trimmed by 0 bases and 0 bases, with 18 bases remaining between them. The CDR3 coding sequence is TGCAGTGCTAGAGATGCTCCTCGGGGCATTAGCTCCTACAATGAGCAGTTCTTC. This gives the protein CSARDAPRGISSYNEQFF.

This clonotype was seen a few times. V gene TRBV5-1 combines with J gene TRBJ1-4, with 12 bases fitting TRBD1. The J segment lost 7 bases and the V segment lost 4 bases, leaving 11 bases of the junction unmatched. The CDR3 extends over 17 amino acids. Looked up from germline, CDR1 is SGHRS and CDR2 is YFSETQ. This chain's CDR3 is CASSLGQGARLSEKLFF. Written as DNA, the CDR3 is TGCGCCAGCAGCCTGGGACAGGGGGCCCGCCTTTCTGAAAAACTGTTTTTT.

V usage is TRBV6-5 and J usage is TRBJ1-2; D not certain. The CDR3 runs 13 residues. V dropped 2 bases and J dropped 8 bases, with 12 bases sitting between them. Germline-derived CDR1 and CDR2 are MNHEY and SVGAGI. CDR3 sequence reads: CASSYVGSEGYTF. As DNA, the CDR3 is TGTGCCAGCAGTTACGTGGGGTCGGAAGGCTACACCTTC.

In its sample, this clonotype is medium-sized (0.01 to 0.1%). The genes are TRBV20-1 and TRBJ2-7; 10 bases line up with TRBD2. CDR3 length: 13 amino acids. CDR1 and CDR2 (germline): DFQATT, SNEGSKA (reference sequence). V was pared by 6 bases and J by 3 bases, with 5 bases of the junction left unmatched. The CDR3 DNA reads TGCAGTGCCGCCGGGACTAGCGACTACGAGCAGTACTTC. Amino acids: CSAAGTSDYEQYF.